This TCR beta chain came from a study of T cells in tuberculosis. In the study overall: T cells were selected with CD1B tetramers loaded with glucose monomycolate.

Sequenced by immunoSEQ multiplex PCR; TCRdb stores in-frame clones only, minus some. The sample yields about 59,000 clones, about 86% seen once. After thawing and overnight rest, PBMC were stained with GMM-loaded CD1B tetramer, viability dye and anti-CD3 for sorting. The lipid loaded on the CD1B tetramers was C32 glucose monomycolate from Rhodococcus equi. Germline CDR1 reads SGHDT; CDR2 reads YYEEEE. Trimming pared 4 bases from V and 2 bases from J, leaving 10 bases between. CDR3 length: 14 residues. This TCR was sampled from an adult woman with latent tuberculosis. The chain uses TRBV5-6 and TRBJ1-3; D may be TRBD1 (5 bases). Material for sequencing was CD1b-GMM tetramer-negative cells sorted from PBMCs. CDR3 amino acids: CASSIGHTGNTIYF. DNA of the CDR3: TGTGCCAGCAGCATAGGACACACTGGAAACACCATATATTTT.